Listed below are T cell receptor beta chains from one sample, sequenced in a study of T cells in Graves' hyperthyroidism and ophthalmopathy. TCRdb used MiXCR to reprocess the multiplex PCR reads, holding one entry per CDR3 protein. The sample carries 540,000 or so distinct CDR3 sequences, 15% to 18% recorded once. The sequenced sample consisted of blood. The receptor set was obtained from a woman aged 25 to 39 with Graves' hyperthyroidism. Each CDR3 is given with its conserved first and last residue. The D gene is left open where the match is weak. Clone sizes are given selectively: once, few, many, or a class where the clone is expanded.

j_gene	abundance	v_gene	d_gene	CDR3nt	CDR3aa
TRBJ1-4	many	TRBV2	-	TGTGCCAGCAGGGGACGGGCAACTAATGAAAAACTGTTTTTT	CASRGRATNEKLFF
TRBJ1-3	-	TRBV19	-	TGTGCCAGTAGTCAGCAGGGAACCTCTGGAAACACCATATATTTT	CASSQQGTSGNTIYF
TRBJ2-7	-	TRBV4-2	-	TGTGCCAGCAGCCAAGCAAGGACGTTCAGTTCAGGAGGGCAGTACTTC	CASSQARTFSSGGQYF
TRBJ1-5	many	TRBV6-1	-	TGTGCCAGCAGTGTGGTCAGAAACAATCAGCCCCAGCATTTT	CASSVVRNNQPQHF
TRBJ2-7	few	TRBV5-1	-	TGCGCCAGCAGCTTGGGTGGGGGCTGGGTCGAGCAGTACTTC	CASSLGGGWVEQYF
TRBJ1-4	-	TRBV20-1	-	TGCAGTGCTAGATCGGTGAACCCGACAACTAATGAAAAACTGTTTTTT	CSARSVNPTTNEKLFF
TRBJ2-2	-	TRBV6-5	-	TGTGCCAGCAGACCTCGTACCGGGGAGCTGTTTTTT	CASRPRTGELFF
TRBJ2-3	-	TRBV6-2/TRBV6-3	-	TGTGCCAGCAGTCACCCAAACAGGGCAGATACGCAGTATTTT	CASSHPNRADTQYF
TRBJ2-2	many	TRBV27	-	TGTGCCAGCAAAAGACGGAACACCGGGGAGCTGTTTTTT	CASKRRNTGELFF
TRBJ1-2	many	TRBV28	TRBD1	TGTGCCAGCACTCTAGAGGACAGGGTTCGCTACACCTTC	CASTLEDRVRYTF
TRBJ1-1	-	TRBV29-1	-	TGCAGCGTTGAAGTCACAGCGAACACTGAAGCTTTCTTT	CSVEVTANTEAFF
TRBJ1-6	few	TRBV28	TRBD1	TGTGCCAGCAGTCTATGGACAGGGGGCTCACCCCTCCACTTT	CASSLWTGGSPLHF
TRBJ2-7	many	TRBV7-2	TRBD2	TGTGCCAGCAGCTTAAAGGGGACTAGCCGTTACGAGCAGTACTTC	CASSLKGTSRYEQYF
TRBJ2-1	-	TRBV3-2	-	TGTGCCAGCAGCCAATCTCTTTTTCTTACCTACAATGAGCAGTTCTTC	CASSQSLFLTYNEQFF
TRBJ2-7	many	TRBV20-1	TRBD1	TGCAGTGCTAGGCTGGACAGGGTCCCCGAGCAGTACTTC	CSARLDRVPEQYF
TRBJ2-7	few	TRBV28	-	TGTGCCAGCAGTCTTTGGGGCAGGCGAGGGGATTACGAGCAGTACTTC	CASSLWGRRGDYEQYF
TRBJ2-1	-	TRBV18	-	TGTGCCAGCTCACCAAACTGCAATGAGCAGTTCTTC	CASSPNCNEQFF
TRBJ1-5	-	TRBV4-1	-	TGCGCCAGCAGCCAAGATAGGGGGACAAATCGGCATTTT	CASSQDRGTNRHF